The T cell receptor (beta chain) under discussion was sequenced for a study of neoadjuvant anti-PD-1 for oral cavity cancer. Study as a whole: Most patients had three to four biweekly doses of 3 mg/kg nivolumab before resection.

These newly diagnosed stage II-IVA oral cavity squamous cell carcinoma patients had no prior systemic or radiation treatment. These oral cavity squamous cell carcinomas were HPV-negative and locally advanced. The table came from immunoSEQ multiplex PCR; TCRdb's copy has only in-frame clones and leaves some out. The sample yields about 14,000 clones, 50% to 70% seen once. The CDR3 covers 15 residues. Germline assignment: CDR1 SGHRS and CDR2 YFSETQ. The germline V and J ends were trimmed by 0 bases and 0 bases, with 4 bases remaining between them. This receptor was obtained from a person between 40 and 85 years old with oral cavity squamous cell carcinoma. Sequencing used PBMCs, obtained before nivolumab (anti-PD-1) treatment. V is TRBV5-1 and J is TRBJ2-6; D not resolved. The CDR3 bases are TGCGCCAGCAGCTTGGGGAACTCTGGGGCCAACGTCCTGACTTTC. Its translation is CASSLGNSGANVLTF.